This T cell receptor beta chain is drawn from a study of human T cells and chemical hapten exposure. This clonotype was counted a few times. The CDR3 has 11 amino acids. Germline values: CDR1 MDHEN, CDR2 SYDVKM. V lost 7 bases to trimming and J lost 6 bases, with 10 bases between them. Time point reported: patch test 2, 6 weeks after DPC sensitization. Treatment in this sample: therapeutic diphenylcyclopropenone sensitization with weekly scalp DPC. In TCRdb, the RACE reads were re-called with MiXCR into one record per CDR3 protein. The sample contains over 130,000 distinct CDR3 sequences, 12% of which appear only once.

The chain is built from TRBV28 and TRBJ2-7; D is undetermined. The receptor comes from a woman between 50 and 59 years old with alopecia areata. Some clones in this sample may be carry-over from other donors' samples. Sequences were derived from whole blood, sampled in connection with sensitization to the hapten diphenylcyclopropenone (DPC). CDR3 region: CASTQFTEQYF. The CDR3 region has the DNA TGTGCCAGCACCCAGTTTACCGAGCAGTACTTC.